These T cell receptor beta chains were read from a single sample in a study of siplizumab effects on memory and regulatory T cells. Sequencing was performed with immunoSEQ multiplex PCR; in TCRdb, only in-frame clones are kept and a portion is missing. The sample carries about 110,000 clones, about 90% recorded once. Sequencing input: Tregs sorted from blood. The receptors shown here come from a human donor in good health. CDR3s include the opening cysteine and the closing phenylalanine or tryptophan. The order of the fields is D gene, V gene, clone size, J gene, CDR3 protein, CDR3 DNA. A D gene is named only where the DNA matches it firmly. The listing skips clone size in some rows; elsewhere it reads once, few, many or a size class.

d_gene: .; v_gene: TRBV29-1; abundance: .; j_gene: TRBJ2-3; CDR3aa: CSVEPPDSTDTQYF; CDR3nt: TGCAGCGTTGAACCCCCGGACAGTACAGATACGCAGTATTTT
d_gene: TRBD1; v_gene: TRBV15; abundance: .; j_gene: TRBJ1-1; CDR3aa: CATSSTGGTEAFF; CDR3nt: TGTGCCACCAGCAGTACAGGGGGCACTGAAGCTTTCTTT
d_gene: .; v_gene: TRBV15; abundance: .; j_gene: TRBJ1-6; CDR3aa: CATSMTGLSPLHF; CDR3nt: TGTGCCACCAGCATGACAGGACTTTCACCCCTCCACTTT
d_gene: .; v_gene: TRBV5-1; abundance: .; j_gene: TRBJ1-5; CDR3aa: CASSEGGNQPQHF; CDR3nt: TGCGCCAGTTCGGAGGGGGGCAATCAGCCCCAGCATTTT
d_gene: TRBD2; v_gene: TRBV19; abundance: .; j_gene: TRBJ2-1; CDR3aa: CATKTSGSVSYNEQFF; CDR3nt: TGTGCCACTAAGACTAGCGGGAGCGTCTCCTACAATGAGCAGTTCTTC
d_gene: .; v_gene: TRBV19; abundance: .; j_gene: TRBJ2-2; CDR3aa: CASSIGGGELFF; CDR3nt: TGTGCCAGTAGTATAGGTGGCGGGGAGCTGTTTTTT
d_gene: .; v_gene: TRBV29-1; abundance: .; j_gene: TRBJ2-3; CDR3aa: CSVEPGIKDTQYF; CDR3nt: TGCAGCGTTGAACCGGGTATAAAAGATACGCAGTATTTT
d_gene: .; v_gene: TRBV5-1; abundance: .; j_gene: TRBJ1-2; CDR3aa: CASSLVQGTYGYTF; CDR3nt: TGCGCCAGCAGCTTGGTACAGGGCACCTATGGCTACACCTTC
d_gene: .; v_gene: TRBV19; abundance: .; j_gene: TRBJ2-3; CDR3aa: CASSMQGVRDTQYF; CDR3nt: TGTGCCAGTAGTATGCAGGGAGTGAGGGATACGCAGTATTTT
d_gene: .; v_gene: TRBV5-6; abundance: .; j_gene: TRBJ2-3; CDR3aa: CASSLDTTDTQYF; CDR3nt: TGTGCCAGCAGCTTGGACACCACAGATACGCAGTATTTT
d_gene: .; v_gene: TRBV7-7; abundance: .; j_gene: TRBJ2-1; CDR3aa: CASSLTPGNEQFF; CDR3nt: TGTGCCAGCAGCTTGACCCCGGGCAATGAGCAGTTCTTC
d_gene: TRBD1; v_gene: TRBV9; abundance: .; j_gene: TRBJ1-5; CDR3aa: CASSIDGTASNQPQHF; CDR3nt: TGTGCCAGCAGCATAGACGGGACAGCAAGCAATCAGCCCCAGCATTTT
d_gene: .; v_gene: TRBV7-2; abundance: .; j_gene: TRBJ1-6; CDR3aa: CASSSGAGKDSPLHF; CDR3nt: TGTGCCAGCAGCTCGGGGGCAGGGAAGGATTCACCCCTCCACTTT
d_gene: .; v_gene: TRBV5-6; abundance: .; j_gene: TRBJ1-2; CDR3aa: CASSSTGLYGYTF; CDR3nt: TGTGCCAGCAGCTCGACGGGCCTTTATGGCTACACCTTC
d_gene: .; v_gene: TRBV11-2; abundance: .; j_gene: TRBJ2-2; CDR3aa: CASSLMAGSTGELFF; CDR3nt: TGTGCCAGCAGCTTAATGGCAGGGAGCACCGGGGAGCTGTTTTTT
d_gene: .; v_gene: TRBV6-5; abundance: .; j_gene: TRBJ2-3; CDR3aa: CASSYSSPVMDTQYF; CDR3nt: TGTGCCAGCAGTTACTCGAGCCCAGTCATGGATACGCAGTATTTT
d_gene: .; v_gene: TRBV20-1; abundance: .; j_gene: TRBJ2-1; CDR3aa: CSATRVEQFF; CDR3nt: TGCAGTGCTACTAGGGTCGAGCAGTTCTTC
d_gene: .; v_gene: TRBV6-6; abundance: .; j_gene: TRBJ1-2; CDR3aa: CASSWDYYGYTF; CDR3nt: TGTGCCAGCAGTTGGGATTACTATGGCTACACCTTC
d_gene: .; v_gene: TRBV15; abundance: .; j_gene: TRBJ1-5; CDR3aa: CATQEGAIGIQPQHF; CDR3nt: TGTGCCACCCAGGAAGGCGCGATTGGGATTCAGCCCCAGCATTTT
d_gene: .; v_gene: TRBV19; abundance: .; j_gene: TRBJ2-7; CDR3aa: CASSDRPWYEQYF; CDR3nt: TGTGCCAGTAGTGACAGGCCGTGGTACGAGCAGTACTTC
d_gene: .; v_gene: TRBV2; abundance: few; j_gene: TRBJ2-1; CDR3aa: CATTKGQVNEQFF; CDR3nt: TGTGCCACCACAAAAGGGCAGGTCAATGAGCAGTTCTTC
d_gene: .; v_gene: TRBV25-1; abundance: once; j_gene: TRBJ2-7; CDR3aa: CASSLFGHYEQYF; CDR3nt: TGTGCCAGCAGCCTCTTCGGGCACTACGAGCAGTACTTC
d_gene: .; v_gene: TRBV16; abundance: .; j_gene: TRBJ1-2; CDR3aa: CASSQSAVANRETYGYTF; CDR3nt: TGTGCCAGCAGCCAATCTGCTGTTGCAAACAGGGAGACATATGGCTACACCTTC
d_gene: .; v_gene: TRBV5-5; abundance: once; j_gene: TRBJ2-2; CDR3aa: CASSFPVVRRSPGELFF; CDR3nt: TGTGCCAGCAGCTTCCCGGTGGTCAGGAGATCTCCCGGGGAGCTGTTTTTT
d_gene: .; v_gene: TRBV6-1; abundance: .; j_gene: TRBJ2-7; CDR3aa: CASILRGFSYEQYF; CDR3nt: TGTGCCAGCATCCTCCGGGGTTTCTCCTACGAGCAGTACTTC
d_gene: TRBD1; v_gene: TRBV7-7; abundance: .; j_gene: TRBJ2-5; CDR3aa: CASSRGQGEGTQYF; CDR3nt: TGTGCTAGCAGCCGGGGACAGGGTGAAGGGACCCAGTACTTC
d_gene: .; v_gene: TRBV5-1; abundance: .; j_gene: TRBJ2-7; CDR3aa: CASSSSTVFLPGEQYF; CDR3nt: TGCGCCAGCAGCAGCTCGACAGTTTTCCTCCCGGGGGAGCAGTACTTC